This T cell receptor (beta chain) appears in the sequencing data of a study of shared clonotypes between healthy human individuals. Study context: With ages of 18 to 49, the donors were a couple of women and three men. Study results and caveats: Sampling used blood alone; tissue repertoires probably differ.

As concerns this clone: Its antigen is undetermined.

Assay used: immunoSEQ multiplex PCR; TCRdb lists only in-frame clones, some missing. The table shows more than 900,000 clones, with 78% occurring only once. CDR1 is MNHEY, CDR2 SMNVEV, per germline (reference sequence). Unmatched junction bases numbered 14, after V lost 5 bases and J lost 4 bases. This CDR3 contains 16 residues. The split of CD4+ cells yielded CD45RA+ naive and CD45RA-negative memory subsets. The V gene is TRBV27, the J gene TRBJ2-7; TRBD1 agrees at 7 bases. What was sequenced was memory CD4+ T cells from PBMCs. The subset here: CD45RA-negative fraction. The receptor comes from a man between 18 and 35 years old in good health. Some clones in this sample may be carry-over from other donors' samples. Here the CDR3 reads CASSPFVGQWGYEQYF. The CDR3 DNA follows: TGTGCCAGCAGTCCATTCGTGGGACAGTGGGGATACGAGCAGTACTTC.